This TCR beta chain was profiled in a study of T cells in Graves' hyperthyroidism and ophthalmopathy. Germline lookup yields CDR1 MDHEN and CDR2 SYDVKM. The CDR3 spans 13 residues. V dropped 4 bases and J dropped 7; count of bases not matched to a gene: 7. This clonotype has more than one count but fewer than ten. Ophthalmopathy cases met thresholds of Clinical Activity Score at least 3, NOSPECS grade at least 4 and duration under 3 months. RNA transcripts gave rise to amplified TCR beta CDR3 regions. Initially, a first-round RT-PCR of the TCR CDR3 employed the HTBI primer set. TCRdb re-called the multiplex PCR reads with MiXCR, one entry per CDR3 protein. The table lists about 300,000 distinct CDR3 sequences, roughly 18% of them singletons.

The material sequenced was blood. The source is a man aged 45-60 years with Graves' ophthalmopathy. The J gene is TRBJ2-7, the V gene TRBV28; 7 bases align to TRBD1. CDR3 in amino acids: CASSSGPTGEQYF. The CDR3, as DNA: TGTGCCAGCAGTTCGGGCCCGACAGGGGAGCAGTACTTC.